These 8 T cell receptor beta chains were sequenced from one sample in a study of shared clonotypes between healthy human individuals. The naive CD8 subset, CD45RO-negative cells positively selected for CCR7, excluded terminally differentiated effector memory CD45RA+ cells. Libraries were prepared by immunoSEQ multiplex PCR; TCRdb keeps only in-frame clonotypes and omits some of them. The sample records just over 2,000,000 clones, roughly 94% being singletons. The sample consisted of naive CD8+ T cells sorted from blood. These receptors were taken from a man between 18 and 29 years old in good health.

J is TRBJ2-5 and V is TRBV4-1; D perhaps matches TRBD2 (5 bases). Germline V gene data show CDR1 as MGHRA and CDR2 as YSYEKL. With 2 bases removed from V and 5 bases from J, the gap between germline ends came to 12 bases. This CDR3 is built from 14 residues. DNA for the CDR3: TGCGCCAGCAGCCAACCCCAGGAGGAGGAGACCCAGTACTTC. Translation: CASSQPQEEETQYF.

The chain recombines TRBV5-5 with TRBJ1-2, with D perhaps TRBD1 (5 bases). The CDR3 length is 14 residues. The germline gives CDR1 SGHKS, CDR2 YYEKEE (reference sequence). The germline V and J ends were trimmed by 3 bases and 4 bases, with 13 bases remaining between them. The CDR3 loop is CASSWQGDVYGYTF. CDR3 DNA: TGTGCCAGCAGCTGGCAAGGGGACGTCTATGGCTACACCTTC. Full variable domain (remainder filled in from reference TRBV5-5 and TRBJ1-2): DAGVTQSPTHLIKTRGQQVTLRCSPISGHKSVSWYQQVLGQGPQFIFQYYEKEERGRGNFPDRFSARQFPNYSSELNVNALLLGDSALYLCASSWQGDVYGYTFGSGTRLTVV.

The CDR3 loop is CASRLVGQELMEQFF. Here the CDR3 DNA reads TGTGCCAGTAGGTTGGTGGGACAGGAGCTAATGGAGCAGTTCTTC. The V call is TRBV2, the J call TRBJ2-1; TRBD1 agrees at 8 bases. The CDR3 is made up of 15 amino acids. Germline V gene lookup returns CDR1 SNHLY and CDR2 FYNNEI. Losses at the gene ends were 9 bases for V and 10 bases for J; bases not matched to a gene: 17.

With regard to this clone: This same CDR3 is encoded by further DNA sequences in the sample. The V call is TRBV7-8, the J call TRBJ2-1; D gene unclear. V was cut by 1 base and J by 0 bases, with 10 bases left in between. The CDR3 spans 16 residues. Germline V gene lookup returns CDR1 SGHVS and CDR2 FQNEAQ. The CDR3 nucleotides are TGTGCCAGCAGCTTAGTCGGCCTCAGCTCCTACAATGAGCAGTTCTTC. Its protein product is CASSLVGLSSYNEQFF.

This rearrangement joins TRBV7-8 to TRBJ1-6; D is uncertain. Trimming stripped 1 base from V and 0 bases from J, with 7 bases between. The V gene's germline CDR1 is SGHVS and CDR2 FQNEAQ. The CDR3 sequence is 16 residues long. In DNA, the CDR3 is TGTGCCAGCAGCTTAGTAACGGACTCCTATAATTCACCCCTCCACTTT. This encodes CASSLVTDSYNSPLHF.

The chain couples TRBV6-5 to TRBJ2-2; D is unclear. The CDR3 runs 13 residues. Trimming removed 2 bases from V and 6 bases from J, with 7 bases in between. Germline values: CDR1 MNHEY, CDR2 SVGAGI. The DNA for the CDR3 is TGTGCCAGCAGTTACCAGGTCCCCGGGGAGCTGTTTTTT. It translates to CASSYQVPGELFF.

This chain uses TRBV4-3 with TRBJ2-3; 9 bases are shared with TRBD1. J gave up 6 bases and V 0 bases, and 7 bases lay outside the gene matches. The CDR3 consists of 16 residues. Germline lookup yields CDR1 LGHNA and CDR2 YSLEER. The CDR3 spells CASSQDLQGAGDTQYF. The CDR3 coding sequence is TGCGCCAGCAGCCAAGATCTACAGGGGGCAGGGGATACGCAGTATTTT.

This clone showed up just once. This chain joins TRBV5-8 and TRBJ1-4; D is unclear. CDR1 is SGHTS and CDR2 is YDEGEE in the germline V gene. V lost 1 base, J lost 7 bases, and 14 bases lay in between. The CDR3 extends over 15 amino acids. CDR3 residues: CASSLSSQWGEKLFF. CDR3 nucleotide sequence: TGTGCCAGCAGCTTGAGCTCACAATGGGGTGAAAAACTGTTTTTT. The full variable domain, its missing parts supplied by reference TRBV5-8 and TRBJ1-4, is EAGVTQSPTHLIKTRGQQATLRCSPISGHTSVYWYQQALGLGLQFLLWYDEGEERNRGNFPPRFSGRQFPNYSSELNVNALELEDSALYLCASSLSSQWGEKLFFGSGTQLSVL.